The 3 T cell receptor beta chains reported below all come from one sample, sequenced in a study of cytomegalovirus exposure and HLA in healthy donors. This PCR relied on a set of 60 Vbeta primers and 13 Jbeta primers. Measured with immunoSEQ multiplex PCR; TCRdb has only the in-frame clones, and not every one. Here the sample spans 140,000 to 150,000 clones, 8.5% to 10% being singletons. The sample comprised PBMCs. These receptors originate from a man aged 45 to 65 in good health and CMV-seronegative.

The chain carries TRBV9 and TRBJ1-1; D is uncertain. Germline CDR1 SGDLS, CDR2 YYNGEE. CDR3 size: 15 residues. The V end was cut by 3 bases, the J end by 0 bases, with 12 bases between. The CDR3 region has the DNA TGTGCCAGCAGCGCACACGGGTCCCTGAACACTGAAGCTTTCTTT. Translated, it gives CASSAHGSLNTEAFF.

The chain uses TRBV10-3 and TRBJ2-5, with 10 bases fitting TRBD2. The closer fit of TRBJ2-7 to the DNA end suggests the J call may be wrong. Germline values: CDR1 ENHRY, CDR2 SYGVKD. The CDR3 loop spans 16 amino acids. Here the CDR3 reads CAISESKRGGLHEQYF. The CDR3 bases are TGTGCCATCAGTGAGTCGAAGCGGGGGGGCCTCCACGAGCAGTACTTC.

The CDR3 DNA is TGTGCCAGCACCACCGGGGGGGCTGGAAACACCATATATTTT. Its translation is CASTTGGAGNTIYF. V usage is TRBV6-5 and J usage is TRBJ1-3; D possibly corresponds to TRBD1 (5 bases). Germline CDR1 is MNHEY and CDR2 is SVGAGI. The CDR3 consists of 14 residues. V lost 7 bases, J lost 2 bases, and 12 bases lay in between.